This entry lists 17 T cell receptor beta chains sequenced from one sample in a study of T cells after yellow fever vaccination. TCRdb re-called the 5' RACE reads with MiXCR, one entry per CDR3 protein. The data contain approximately 120,000 distinct CDR3 sequences, about 7.4% of them seen just once; the ten biggest clones take up around 2.6%. The sample in question was CD4+ T cells sorted from PBMCs, obtained 10 to 11 days after the first yellow fever vaccination. These receptors all stem from a man aged 18-30 years who received the YFV17D yellow fever vaccine.

Comment on this clonotype: This may be a read error: a much more frequent sequence differs by one nucleotide. This chain links TRBV3-1 with TRBJ1-2, with 7 positions matching TRBD1. The CDR3 has 14 residues. The germline gives CDR1 LGHDT, CDR2 YNNKEL (reference sequence). The V and J ends lost 4 bases and 6 bases, in that order; junction bases with no gene match: 8. CDR3 DNA sequence: TGTGCCAGCAGCCCCGATGGACAGGATCATGGCTACACCTTC. Translating it yields CASSPDGQDHGYTF.

In its sample, this clonotype was seen a few times. The rearrangement uses TRBV5-6 and TRBJ2-1; 7 nucleotides align to TRBD2. The germline gives CDR1 SGHDT, CDR2 YYEEEE. V was clipped by 1 base and J by 7 bases; unmatched bases: 5. The CDR3 has 14 amino acids. The CDR3 here is CASSLPGLENEQFF. The DNA for the CDR3 is TGTGCCAGCAGCTTGCCCGGACTAGAGAATGAGCAGTTCTTC.

Many counts were recorded for this clonotype. CDR3 nucleotide sequence: TGCAGTGCGACCCCCAGGGGGGAGAAACTGTTTTTT. Translated, it gives CSATPRGEKLFF. The chain couples TRBV20-1 to TRBJ1-4, with 7 bases lining up with TRBD1. The CDR3 runs to 12 residues. The V gene's germline CDR1 is DFQATT and CDR2 SNEGSKA (reference sequence). V was pared by 6 bases and J by 11 bases, with 9 bases of the junction left unmatched.

This clonotype came up many times. This chain links TRBV24-1 with TRBJ2-3, with a weak D call TRBD1 (6 bases). The CDR3 runs 15 residues. V was pared by 2 bases and J by 4 bases, with 12 bases between. CDR1 and CDR2 from the germline V gene are KGHDR and SFDVKD. CDR3 sequence reads: CATSDSRKGADTQYF. The CDR3 DNA is TGTGCCACCAGTGATTCCAGAAAGGGGGCAGATACGCAGTATTTT.

A few counts support this clonotype. V usage is TRBV30 and J usage is TRBJ2-5; D may be TRBD2 (6 bases). The CDR3 covers 12 residues. V lost 4 bases to trimming and J lost 4 bases, with 10 bases between them. CDR1 and CDR2 from the germline V gene are GTSNPN and SVGIG (reference sequence). The CDR3 DNA sequence: TGTGCCTGGACGAACGGGGGAGAGACCCAGTACTTC. This codes for CAWTNGGETQYF.

In this sample, this clonotype turned up many times. The CDR3 nucleotides are TGTGCCAGCAGCCGGGACCTCTGGGAGACCCAGTACTTC. Residues: CASSRDLWETQYF. The chain is built from TRBV3-1 and TRBJ2-5; either TRBD1 or TRBD2 may supply D (5 bases each). CDR1 and CDR2 (germline): LGHDT, YNNKEL (reference sequence). V shed 4 bases and J shed 5 bases, with 11 bases lying between them. This CDR3 region has 13 residues.

Many counts were recorded for this clonotype. This sequence joins TRBV11-2 and TRBJ2-7; D is ambiguous. The CDR3 runs to 16 residues. V lost 4 bases and J 2 bases, leaving 18 bases between the germline ends. Germline V gives CDR1 SGHAT, CDR2 FQNNGV. For the CDR3, the DNA is TGTGCCAGCAGCTATAGAAGCGCTCCCCCAACCTACGAGCAGTACTTC. Its protein is CASSYRSAPPTYEQYF.

This clonotype showed up just a few times. V is TRBV7-9 and J is TRBJ1-5; 8 bases match TRBD1. CDR1 SEHNR and CDR2 FQNEAQ come from the germline V gene (reference sequence). The CDR3 covers 17 residues. The trim removed 1 base at V and 2 bases at J, leaving 7 bases unmatched. The CDR3 protein is CASSLGAGGKGNQPQHF. The CDR3 coding sequence is TGTGCCAGCAGCTTAGGCGCAGGGGGCAAGGGCAATCAGCCCCAGCATTTT.

This clonotype has ten or more counts. The genes are TRBV10-3 and TRBJ2-2; 9 positions match TRBD1. CDR3 length: 15 residues. V dropped 6 bases and J dropped 6; count of bases not matched to a gene: 8. Germline CDR1 ENHRY, CDR2 SYGVKD. The CDR3 region is CAIRERQGVAGELFF. The DNA for the CDR3 is TGTGCCATCAGGGAAAGACAGGGGGTGGCCGGGGAGCTGTTTTTT.

The sample holds many counts of this clonotype. This sequence joins TRBV20-1 and TRBJ2-7; possible D gene TRBD1, 7 bases. The CDR3 runs 13 residues. V lost 5 bases and J 3 bases, leaving 14 bases between the germline ends. Per germline, CDR1 DFQATT and CDR2 SNEGSKA (reference sequence). The CDR3 spells CSAGTAGRYEQYF. The DNA for the CDR3 is TGCAGTGCTGGGACAGCGGGTCGCTACGAGCAGTACTTC.

This clonotype was seen many times. The chain joins TRBV5-1 to TRBJ2-2; 8 positions agree with TRBD2. Losses at the gene ends were 1 base for V and 4 bases for J; bases not matched to a gene: 9. Per the germline V gene, CDR1 is SGHRS and CDR2 is YFSETQ. The CDR3 runs to 17 residues. Here the CDR3 DNA reads TGCGCCAGCAGCTTGCGCGGGGGGCCCCGACTCACCGGGGAGCTGTTTTTT. This translates into CASSLRGGPRLTGELFF.

This clonotype was seen repeatedly, ten times or more. J is TRBJ1-2 and V is TRBV4-2, with a possible D match to TRBD1 (6 bases). Trimming removed 4 bases at V and 6 bases at J, with 21 bases between. This CDR3 contains 16 residues. CDR1 is LGHNA, CDR2 YNFKEQ, per germline. DNA for the CDR3: TGTGCCAGCAGCCCCACCCCTAAGGGACAAGGGAATGGCTACACCTTC. It yields the protein CASSPTPKGQGNGYTF.

This clonotype was counted many times. CDR3 protein: CASSWGRAQPQHF. The CDR3 DNA sequence: TGTGCCAGCAGTTGGGGGCGAGCCCAGCCCCAGCATTTT. V is TRBV28 and J is TRBJ1-5, with D possibly matching TRBD1 (6 bases). CDR1 is MDHEN, CDR2 SYDVKM, per germline. The V and J ends lost 4 bases and 7 bases respectively, with 11 bases between them. This CDR3 is 13 amino acids long.

Concerning this clonotype: This may arise from a read error, as a much more abundant clone is one base away. The chain couples TRBV7-3 to TRBJ2-3; 7 bases agree with TRBD1. CDR3 length: 15 amino acids. V lost 2 bases, J lost 7 bases, and 9 bases stayed unmatched. The germline V gene encodes CDR1 SGHTA and CDR2 FQGTGA. The CDR3 DNA reads TGTGCCAGCAGCTTATCGGGGACAGAGACAAATACGCAGTATTTT. This codes for CASSLSGTETNTQYF.

This clonotype occurred a few times. This chain joins TRBV4-3 and TRBJ1-4; 7 bases map to TRBD1. In germline, CDR1 is LGHNA, CDR2 YSLEER. The CDR3 loop spans 15 amino acids. The V segment lost 4 bases and the J segment 7 bases; nucleotides outside the gene matches: 9. CDR3 residues: CASSRDSLGVEKLFF. CDR3 DNA sequence: TGCGCCAGCAGCCGGGACAGTCTCGGGGTTGAAAAACTGTTTTTT.

This clonotype was observed many times. The genes are TRBV5-5 and TRBJ2-3, with 7 bases fitting TRBD2. Germline assignment: CDR1 SGHKS and CDR2 YYEKEE (reference sequence). The J segment lost 11 bases and the V segment lost 0 bases, leaving 9 bases of the junction unmatched. This CDR3 is 14 amino acids long. The CDR3 sequence is CASSLGGEGTRQYF. The CDR3 DNA reads TGTGCCAGCAGCTTGGGGGGGGAGGGGACCCGGCAGTATTTT.

This clonotype was found a few times. The chain employs TRBV12-3 or TRBV12-4 and TRBJ1-4; D is unresolved. CDR3 length: 13 residues. Trimming pared 3 bases from V and 8 bases from J, leaving 10 bases between. DNA for the CDR3: TGTGCCAGCAGTTTGCGGGAAGGGGAAAAACTGTTTTTT. Residues: CASSLREGEKLFF.